The 19 T cell receptor beta chains below come from one sample, sequenced in a study of somatic mutations in cytotoxic T cells in rheumatoid arthritis. Repertoires were generated with immunoSEQ multiplex PCR, while TCRdb's copy carries only in-frame clones and drops some. The data contain around 4,500 clones, more than 60% of them seen just once; the ten biggest clones take up about 36%. Sequencing was done on a sample of CD8+ T cells sorted from blood. The receptor set was obtained from a man aged 65 to 79 with rheumatoid arthritis.

The rearrangement links TRBV5-6 to TRBJ2-3, with TRBD2 matching over 8 bases. CDR1 and CDR2 (germline): SGHDT, YYEEEE. V lost 0 bases and J lost 3; bases outside the gene matches: 9. The CDR3 sequence is 17 residues long. The CDR3 spells CASSLGEGLAGTDTQYF. The CDR3 nucleotides are TGTGCCAGCAGCTTGGGTGAAGGATTAGCGGGGACAGATACGCAGTATTTT.

The rearrangement joins TRBV6-5 to TRBJ2-7; 9 nucleotides agree with TRBD2. V shed 4 bases, J shed 6 bases, and the junction held 7 bases outside the gene matches. Germline V gives CDR1 MNHEY, CDR2 SVGAGI. The CDR3 is 14 amino acids. The DNA of the CDR3 is TGTGCCAGCAGTTTTGCGGGCGGGAGGGTCGAGCAGTACTTC. Protein: CASSFAGGRVEQYF.

This clone appeared once. The rearrangement links TRBV27 to TRBJ1-6; TRBD1 aligns across 8 bases. With 5 bases clipped from V and 9 bases from J, the junction kept 3 bases outside the gene matches. The CDR3 loop spans 13 amino acids. Germline CDR1 and CDR2: MNHEY and SMNVEV (reference sequence). The CDR3 protein is CASSDRGSSPLHF. The DNA of the CDR3 is TGTGCCAGCAGTGACAGGGGAAGTTCACCCCTCCACTTT.

For this clone: One junction end disagrees with the germline gene, perhaps due to a read error. The rearrangement links TRBV4-1 to TRBJ2-7; D unclear. Germline CDR1 is MGHRA and CDR2 is YSYEKL. The CDR3 is 13 amino acids. The CDR3 sequence: CASSPPSSYAQYF. For the CDR3, the DNA is TGCGCCAGCAGCCCGCCGTCATCCTACGCGCAGTACTTC.

The V call is TRBV5-1, the J call TRBJ2-7; the D gene is possibly TRBD2 (5 bases). V shed 5 bases and J shed 2 bases, with 17 bases lying between them. The CDR3 runs 15 residues. From germline, CDR1 is SGHRS and CDR2 YFSETQ. CDR3 DNA sequence: TGCGCCAGCAGGCTTAGTATCCCTAGCACCTACGAGCAGTACTTC. Its translation: CASRLSIPSTYEQYF.

A note on this clone: The junction departs from germline at one end; a sequencing error may be responsible. The chain has TRBV9 and TRBJ1-3; D possibly corresponds to TRBD1 (5 bases). The CDR3 sequence is 14 residues long. Germline V gene lookup returns CDR1 SGDLS and CDR2 YYNGEE. The CDR3 sequence: CAGSAGGTGNTIYF. The CDR3 nucleotides are TGTGCCGGCAGCGCGGGGGGAACTGGAAACACCATATATTTT.

This chain uses TRBV7-9 with TRBJ2-3, with TRBD2 as a possible D gene (6 bases). The ends were cut back, 10 bases at V and 1 base at J, with 12 bases in the middle. The germline V gene has CDR1 SEHNR and CDR2 FQNEAQ (reference sequence). The CDR3 extends over 13 amino acids. CDR3 in DNA: TGTGCCACAGGAGGGGAGGGCACAGATACGCAGTATTTT. It encodes CATGGEGTDTQYF.

In DNA form, the CDR3 reads TGTGCCAGCAGTGGACAGCTCTATGGCTACACCTTC. This encodes CASSGQLYGYTF. The V call is TRBV6-6, the J call TRBJ1-2; weak D call: TRBD1 (6 bases). Germline V gene lookup returns CDR1 MNHNY and CDR2 SVGAGI (reference sequence). The CDR3 totals 12 residues. Deletions cut 5 bases from V and 4 bases from J, with 8 bases between.

The chain couples TRBV11-2 to TRBJ1-6; D perhaps matches TRBD1 (6 bases). This CDR3 comprises 16 residues. V dropped 0 bases and J dropped 7 bases, with 13 bases sitting between them. The V gene's germline CDR1 is SGHAT and CDR2 FQNNGV. CDR3 in DNA: TGTGCCAGCAGCTTAGATTTACAGGGTGCCAATTCACCCCTCCACTTT. Its translation: CASSLDLQGANSPLHF. The full variable domain, completed using reference TRBV11-2 and TRBJ1-6, is EAGVAQSPRYKIIEKRQSVAFWCNPISGHATLYWYQQILGQGPKLLIQFQNNGVVDDSQLPKDRFSAERLKGVDSTLKIQPAKLEDSAVYLCASSLDLQGANSPLHFGNGTRLTVT.

The chain is built from TRBV19 and TRBJ2-1, with D unclear. This CDR3 is built from 13 residues. Germline V lookup: CDR1 LNHDA, CDR2 SQIVND (reference sequence). Between the trimmed V and J ends, which lost 1 base and 11 bases, there was a span of 12 bases. CDR3: CASSIGAESQQFF. The CDR3 nucleotides are TGTGCCAGTAGTATAGGGGCTGAAAGCCAGCAGTTCTTC.

The chain recombines TRBV6-5 with TRBJ2-7, with TRBD1 matching over 9 bases. The CDR3 spans 14 residues. CDR1 and CDR2 from the germline V gene are MNHEY and SVGAGI. Unmatched junction bases numbered 5, after V lost 4 bases and J lost 4 bases. The CDR3, as DNA: TGTGCCAGCAGTTTCGGACAGGGGAAGTACGAGCAGTACTTC. Translating gives CASSFGQGKYEQYF.

V usage is TRBV18 and J usage is TRBJ2-7, with no clear D. The ends were cut back, 2 bases at V and 2 bases at J, with 7 bases in the middle. The length of the CDR3 is 13 residues. In germline, CDR1 is KGHSH, CDR2 LQKENI. Written as DNA, the CDR3 is TGTGCCAGCTCACCATCCTTTACCTACGAGCAGTACTTC. This gives the protein CASSPSFTYEQYF.

This clone was found a few times. The genes are TRBV6-5 and TRBJ2-1; 8 bases fit TRBD2. The CDR3 extends over 13 amino acids. V shed 5 bases, J shed 12 bases, and the junction held 9 bases outside the gene matches. Germline CDR1 MNHEY, CDR2 SVGAGI. CDR3 sequence (DNA): TGTGCCAGCAGTGGACTAGCTCTAAGAAGGCAGTTCTTC. Translating it yields CASSGLALRRQFF.

The chain links TRBV19 to TRBJ1-4; 8 nucleotides align to TRBD1. Germline loops: CDR1 LNHDA, CDR2 SQIVND (reference sequence). This CDR3 has 15 amino acids. V lost 3 bases to trimming and J lost 5 bases; unmatched junction nucleotides: 5. The DNA for the CDR3 is TGTGCCAGTAGTATCCCGGGACAGGTGAATGAAAAACTGTTTTTT. The encoded protein is CASSIPGQVNEKLFF.

The genes are TRBV5-1 and TRBJ2-5, with D possibly matching TRBD1 (5 bases). Per the germline V gene, CDR1 is SGHRS and CDR2 is YFSETQ. Trimming removed 0 bases from V and 2 bases from J, with 5 bases in between. The CDR3 extends over 13 amino acids. The CDR3 coding sequence is TGCGCCAGCAGCTTGGGACAGCAAGAGACCCAGTACTTC. Its protein is CASSLGQQETQYF.

The chain is built from TRBV5-1 and TRBJ1-5; D not resolved. V was cut by 0 bases and J by 7 bases, with 17 bases left in between. This CDR3 is built from 16 residues. Looked up from germline, CDR1 is SGHRS and CDR2 is YFSETQ. The CDR3 region is CASSLAIGEAKQPQHF. CDR3 bases: TGCGCCAGCAGCTTGGCAATCGGCGAGGCCAAACAGCCCCAGCATTTT.

This rearrangement joins TRBV30 to TRBJ1-6; 7 positions agree with TRBD1. The V gene's germline CDR1 is GTSNPN and CDR2 SVGIG (reference sequence). Trimming at V came to 4 bases and at J to 7 bases, leaving 4 bases not matched to a gene. CDR3 length: 13 residues. The CDR3 is CAWTSRGNSPLHF. The CDR3 DNA reads as TGTGCCTGGACATCCAGGGGGAATTCACCCCTCCACTTT. Using reference TRBV30 and TRBJ1-6 for the parts outside the CDR3, the full variable domain is SQTIHQWPATLVQPVGSPLSLECTVEGTSNPNLYWYRQAAGRGLQLLFYSVGIGQISSEVPQNLSASRPQDRQFILSSKKLLLSDSGFYLCAWTSRGNSPLHFGNGTRLTVT.

This chain connects TRBV7-9 to TRBJ1-2, with D uncertain. The CDR3 has 13 residues. The germline gives CDR1 SEHNR, CDR2 FQNEAQ (reference sequence). Trimming pared 5 bases from V and 2 bases from J, leaving 9 bases between. This CDR3 is CASSELANYGYTF. The DNA of the CDR3 is TGTGCCAGCAGCGAGCTTGCGAACTATGGCTACACCTTC.

V and J are TRBV25-1 and TRBJ2-7, with 8 bases matching TRBD2. Losses at the gene ends were 9 bases for V and 2 bases for J; bases not matched to a gene: 3. CDR3 size: 12 residues. Germline assignment: CDR1 MGHDK and CDR2 SYGVNS. CDR3 DNA sequence: TGTGCCAGTTCAGCGGGAGCCTACGAGCAGTACTTC. Translating it yields CASSAGAYEQYF.